One sample yielded the 16 T cell receptor beta chains listed below, sequenced in a study of T cells after yellow fever vaccination. TCRdb re-called the 5' RACE reads through MiXCR, storing one row per CDR3 protein. The sample includes some 600,000 distinct CDR3 sequences, around a sixth of them seen just once. The material was PBMCs, obtained 4 to 6 days after the first yellow fever vaccination. The receptor set was obtained from a man in his late teens or twenties who received the YFV17D yellow fever vaccine.

The DNA of the CDR3 is TGTGCCAGCAGTGGTAGCGGACAAGAGACCCAGTACTTC. Translation gives CASSGSGQETQYF. The chain has TRBV6-1 and TRBJ2-5, with a possible D match to TRBD2 (6 bases). V lost 4 bases to trimming and J lost 2 bases, with 8 bases between them. The CDR3 totals 13 residues. The germline V gene has CDR1 MNHNS and CDR2 SASEGT.

This chain joins TRBV5-1 and TRBJ2-7, with TRBD1 matching 7 bases. CDR3 length: 13 residues. Germline V CDR1 and CDR2: SGHRS, YFSETQ. After removal of 0 bases from V and 6 bases from J, the junction contained 3 bases not matched to a gene. The CDR3 DNA reads TGCGCCAGCAGCTTGGCCACAGGGGCCGAGCAGTACTTC. Amino acid sequence: CASSLATGAEQYF.

The sample holds a few counts of this clonotype. The V call is TRBV7-9, the J call TRBJ1-2; maybe TRBD1 (6 bases). The length of the CDR3 is 15 residues. Looked up from germline, CDR1 is SEHNR and CDR2 is FQNEAQ (reference sequence). V was trimmed by 5 bases and J by 7 bases, leaving 20 bases between them. CDR3 bases: TGTGCCAGCAGCCCACCGGGGGCAGGGTACAGTGGCTACACCTTC. It is translated as CASSPPGAGYSGYTF.

This clonotype was detected many times. The genes are TRBV5-1 and TRBJ1-3; D gene unclear. The CDR3 runs to 13 residues. The germline V gene has CDR1 SGHRS and CDR2 YFSETQ. The germline V and J ends were trimmed by 0 bases and 4 bases, with 5 bases remaining between them. CDR3 protein: CASSLVAGNTIYF. DNA for the CDR3: TGCGCCAGCAGCTTGGTTGCAGGAAACACCATATATTTT.

This clonotype was observed a handful of times. The chain couples TRBV15 to TRBJ2-1; TRBD2 aligns across 10 bases. The CDR3 runs to 24 residues. Germline CDR1 and CDR2: LNHNV and YYDKDF (reference sequence). J was trimmed by 1 base and V by 0 bases; bases with no gene match: 24. The CDR3 protein is CATSRDYFFRQGSSGGASYNEQFF. DNA of the CDR3: TGTGCCACCAGCAGAGATTATTTCTTCCGACAGGGGTCTAGCGGGGGTGCTTCCTACAATGAGCAGTTCTTC.

This clonotype appeared many times. This rearrangement joins TRBV5-1 to TRBJ1-2; D ambiguous. V lost 3 bases and J lost 7, with 16 bases in between. CDR3 length: 14 residues. Per the germline V gene, CDR1 is SGHRS and CDR2 is YFSETQ. The CDR3 here is CASSSAAGSSGYTF. The CDR3 region has the DNA TGCGCCAGCAGCTCAGCAGCGGGGTCTTCTGGCTACACCTTC.

There are a few counts of this clonotype. The V gene is TRBV7-9, the J gene TRBJ2-7, with D possibly matching TRBD1 (6 bases). The CDR3 runs 14 residues. Trimming took off 5 bases at V and 6 bases at J, with 17 bases between the two ends. CDR1 and CDR2 (germline): SEHNR, FQNEAQ (reference sequence). The CDR3 DNA reads as TGTGCCAGCAGCATTTCAGGGGCACGGGGCGAGCAGTACTTC. Protein sequence: CASSISGARGEQYF. Full variable domain (missing parts from reference TRBV7-9 and TRBJ2-7): DTGVSQNPRHKITKRGQNVTFRCDPISEHNRLYWYRQTLGQGPEFLTYFQNEAQLEKSRLLSDRFSAERPKGSFSTLEIQRTEQGDSAMYLCASSISGARGEQYFGPGTRLTVT.

V usage is TRBV5-1 and J usage is TRBJ1-3, with TRBD1 matching over 8 bases. Per the germline V gene, CDR1 is SGHRS and CDR2 is YFSETQ. V was pared by 3 bases and J by 4 bases, with 3 bases of the junction left unmatched. This CDR3 spans 14 amino acids. Written as DNA, the CDR3 is TGCGCCAGCAGCTCCAGGGGGCTAGGAAACACCATATATTTT. This codes for CASSSRGLGNTIYF.

The chain employs TRBV28 and TRBJ2-7; possible D gene TRBD2, 6 bases. The CDR3 spans 13 residues. The V gene's germline CDR1 is MDHEN and CDR2 SYDVKM. Between the trimmed V and J ends, which lost 4 bases and 3 bases, there was a span of 10 bases. As DNA, the CDR3 is TGTGCCAGCAGTTCACCCGGGAGCTACGAGCAGTACGTC. It translates to CASSSPGSYEQYV.

V is TRBV10-3 and J is TRBJ2-2; D ambiguous. V was trimmed by 3 bases and J by 8 bases, leaving 7 bases between them. The CDR3 extends over 12 amino acids. Germline assignment: CDR1 ENHRY and CDR2 SYGVKD. CDR3 region: CAISDLVGELFF. The CDR3 bases are TGTGCCATCAGTGATCTGGTAGGGGAGCTGTTTTTT.

The CDR3 DNA reads TGCGCCAGCAATCGAGACGGGGCAGCTGGACAGGTGGAGACCCAGTACTTC. Protein sequence: CASNRDGAAGQVETQYF. The chain joins TRBV5-1 to TRBJ2-5, with 7 bases matching TRBD1. The junction had 19 bases not matched to a gene; V was cut back by 6 bases and J by 5 bases. The CDR3 has 17 residues. Germline loops: CDR1 SGHRS, CDR2 YFSETQ.

The chain recombines TRBV7-2 with TRBJ2-3; D is tentatively TRBD1 or TRBD2 (5 bases each). The ends were cut back, 4 bases at V and 6 bases at J, with 11 bases in the middle. Germline CDR1 and CDR2: SGHTA and FQGNSA. This CDR3 has 13 amino acids. CDR3 coding DNA: TGTGCCAGCAGCTACAGGACGGGGGATACGCAGTATTTT. Residues: CASSYRTGDTQYF.

J is TRBJ2-6 and V is TRBV7-6, with 7 bases that match TRBD1. The germline V gene encodes CDR1 SGHVS and CDR2 FNYEAQ. CDR3 length equals 18 residues. V shed 6 bases, J shed 0 bases, and the junction held 11 bases outside the gene matches. The CDR3 is CASRHRQGIYSGANVLTF. The CDR3 DNA is TGTGCCAGCAGGCACCGACAGGGTATATACTCTGGGGCCAACGTCCTGACTTTC.

This clonotype has more than one count but fewer than ten. The V call is TRBV5-1, the J call TRBJ2-3; D may match TRBD1 or TRBD2 (5 bases each). Trimming removed 3 bases at V and 5 bases at J, with 13 bases between. There are 14 residues in the CDR3. The germline gives CDR1 SGHRS, CDR2 YFSETQ. The CDR3 protein is CASSSGPLGDTQYF. CDR3 sequence (DNA): TGCGCCAGCAGCTCGGGACCCCTCGGAGATACGCAGTATTTT.

This clonotype turned up a few times. This chain connects TRBV28 to TRBJ2-7; a weak D match, TRBD1 (6 bases). Trimming left V 2 bases short and J 6 bases short, with 8 bases between. The CDR3 consists of 12 residues. From germline, CDR1 is MDHEN and CDR2 SYDVKM. CDR3 DNA: TGTGCCAGCAGTTTACCAGGGGTCGAGCAGTACGTC. It yields the protein CASSLPGVEQYV.

The chain couples TRBV20-1 to TRBJ2-1; tentatively, D is TRBD2 (6 bases). The V gene lost 5 bases and the J gene lost 3 bases, with 14 bases spanning the gap. The CDR3 has 14 residues. The germline gives CDR1 DFQATT, CDR2 SNEGSKA (reference sequence). The CDR3 nucleotides read TGCAGTGCTGAGCCCCTAGCGCACTACAATGAGCAGTTCTTC. Its protein product is CSAEPLAHYNEQFF.